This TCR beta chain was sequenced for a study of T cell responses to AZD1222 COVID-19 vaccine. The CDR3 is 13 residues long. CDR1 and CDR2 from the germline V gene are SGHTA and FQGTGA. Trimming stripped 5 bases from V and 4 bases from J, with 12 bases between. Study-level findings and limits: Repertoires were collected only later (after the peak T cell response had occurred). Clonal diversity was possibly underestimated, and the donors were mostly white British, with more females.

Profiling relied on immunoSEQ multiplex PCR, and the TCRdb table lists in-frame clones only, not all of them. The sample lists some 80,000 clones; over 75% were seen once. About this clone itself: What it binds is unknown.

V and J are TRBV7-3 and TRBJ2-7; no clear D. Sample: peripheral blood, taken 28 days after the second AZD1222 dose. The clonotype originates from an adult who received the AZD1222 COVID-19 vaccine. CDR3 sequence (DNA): TGTGCCAGCAGCCCAACCCCCCAATACGAGCAGTACTTC. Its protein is CASSPTPQYEQYF.